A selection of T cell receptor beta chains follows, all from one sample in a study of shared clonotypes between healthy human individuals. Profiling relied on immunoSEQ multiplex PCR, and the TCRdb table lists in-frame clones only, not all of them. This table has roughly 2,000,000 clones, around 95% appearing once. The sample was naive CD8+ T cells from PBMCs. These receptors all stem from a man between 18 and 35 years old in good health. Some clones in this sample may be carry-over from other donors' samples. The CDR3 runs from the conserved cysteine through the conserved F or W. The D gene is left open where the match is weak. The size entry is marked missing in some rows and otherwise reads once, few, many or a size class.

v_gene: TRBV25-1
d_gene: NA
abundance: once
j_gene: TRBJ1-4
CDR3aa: CASSPRGLTNEKLFF
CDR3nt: TGTGCCAGCAGTCCGCGTGGATTGACTAATGAAAAACTGTTTTTT

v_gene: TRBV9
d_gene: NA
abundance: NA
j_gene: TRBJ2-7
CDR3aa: CASSVGAGVQYEQYF
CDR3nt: TGTGCCAGCAGCGTAGGGGCAGGGGTCCAGTACGAGCAGTACTTC

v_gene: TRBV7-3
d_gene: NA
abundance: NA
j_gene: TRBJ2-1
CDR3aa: CASSLLGTGSYNEQFF
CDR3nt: TGTGCCAGCAGCTTATTGGGGACTGGGTCCTACAATGAGCAGTTCTTC

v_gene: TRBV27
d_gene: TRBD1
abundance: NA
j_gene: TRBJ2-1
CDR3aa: CASSFWTGAPSYNEQFF
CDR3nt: TGTGCCAGCAGTTTCTGGACAGGGGCTCCCTCCTACAATGAGCAGTTCTTC

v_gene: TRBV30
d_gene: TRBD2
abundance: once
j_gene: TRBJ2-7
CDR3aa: CAWRGLAGGKSYEQYF
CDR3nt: TGTGCCTGGAGGGGACTAGCGGGAGGAAAGTCCTACGAGCAGTACTTC

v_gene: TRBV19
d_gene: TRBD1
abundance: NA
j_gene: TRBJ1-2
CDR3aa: CAASTGGYGYTF
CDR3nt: TGTGCCGCATCGACAGGGGGCTATGGCTACACCTTC

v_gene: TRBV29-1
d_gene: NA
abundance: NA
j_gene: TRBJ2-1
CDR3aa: CSVRKGYNEQFF
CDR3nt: TGCAGCGTCCGTAAAGGCTACAATGAGCAGTTCTTC

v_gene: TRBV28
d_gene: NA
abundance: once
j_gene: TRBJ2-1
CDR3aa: CASSWGGTGFKFF
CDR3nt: TGTGCCAGCAGTTGGGGGGGGACAGGTTTCAAGTTCTTC

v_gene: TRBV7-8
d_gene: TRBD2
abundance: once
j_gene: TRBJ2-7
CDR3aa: CASSLISSGRSDEQYF
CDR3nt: TGTGCCAGCAGCTTGATTTCTAGCGGGAGGTCGGACGAGCAGTACTTC

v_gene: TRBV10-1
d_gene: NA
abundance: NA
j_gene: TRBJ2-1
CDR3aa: CASSESGPYNEQFF
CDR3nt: TGCGCCAGCAGTGAGTCCGGCCCCTACAATGAGCAGTTCTTC

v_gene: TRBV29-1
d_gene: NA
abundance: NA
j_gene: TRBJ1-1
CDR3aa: CSVEERGWAFF
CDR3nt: TGCAGCGTTGAAGAGAGGGGGTGGGCTTTCTTT

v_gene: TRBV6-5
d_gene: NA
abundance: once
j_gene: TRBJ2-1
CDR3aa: CASSVGTPYYNEQFF
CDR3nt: TGTGCCAGCAGTGTCGGGACGCCCTATTACAATGAGCAGTTCTTC

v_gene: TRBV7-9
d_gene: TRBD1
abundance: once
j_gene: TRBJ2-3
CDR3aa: CASSFKTGQQTQYF
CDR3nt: TGTGCCAGCAGCTTCAAGACGGGACAGCAAACGCAGTATTTT

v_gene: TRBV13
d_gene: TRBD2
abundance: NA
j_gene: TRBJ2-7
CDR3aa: CASSEGGPRYEQYF
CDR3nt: TGTGCCAGCAGCGAGGGAGGGCCGCGGTACGAGCAGTACTTC

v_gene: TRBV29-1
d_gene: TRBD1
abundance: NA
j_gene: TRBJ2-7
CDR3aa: CSVRTGLLEQYF
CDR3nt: TGCAGCGTCAGGACAGGGCTACTCGAGCAGTACTTC

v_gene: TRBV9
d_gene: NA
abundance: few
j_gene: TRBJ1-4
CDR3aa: CASSGYGGAGEKLFF
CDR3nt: TGTGCCAGCAGCGGATATGGGGGGGCTGGTGAAAAACTGTTTTTT

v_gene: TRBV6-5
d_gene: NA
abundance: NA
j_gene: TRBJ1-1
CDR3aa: CASSLQGLSTEAFF
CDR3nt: TGTGCCAGCAGTTTACAGGGATTGTCCACTGAAGCTTTCTTT

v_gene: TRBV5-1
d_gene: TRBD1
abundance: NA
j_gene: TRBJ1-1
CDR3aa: CASRPWTGGTLMNTEAFF
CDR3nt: TGCGCCAGCAGACCCTGGACAGGGGGAACACTTATGAACACTGAAGCTTTCTTT